The 8 T cell receptor beta chains below come from one sample, sequenced in a study of T cell repertoires in aging, cancer and after chemotherapy. A mixed TRB-A/B primer pool amplified rearranged TRB by multiplex touch-down PCR. MiXCR, run by TCRdb on the multiplex PCR reads, gives a single entry per CDR3 protein. The table includes 7,500 to 8,500 distinct CDR3 sequences, around 30% detected once. Peripheral blood genomic DNA, not sorted cells or RNA, was the template. Source material: blood. Receptors originate from a human donor in good health.

Points on this clonotype: This clone may be a read error of a much larger clone one base away. The chain joins TRBV6-6 to TRBJ1-6, with a possible D match to TRBD1 (5 bases). Germline V gives CDR1 MNHNY, CDR2 SVGAGI (reference sequence). The CDR3 is 15 residues long. V was clipped by 8 bases and J by 2 bases, with 13 bases between them. CDR3 in amino acids: CASRPGLPYNSPLHF. The CDR3 nucleotides read TGTGCCAGCCGCCCGGGACTCCCCTATAATTCACCCCTCCACTTT.

V usage is TRBV29-1 and J usage is TRBJ2-1, with TRBD2 matching over 14 bases. The junction had 9 bases not matched to a gene; V was cut back by 5 bases and J by 9 bases. The CDR3 is 15 amino acids. In germline, CDR1 is SQVTM, CDR2 ANQGSEA. CDR3 nucleotides: TGCAGCGTTCCCGCGACTAGCGGGGGGGTGGGTGAGCAGTTCTTC. It specifies CSVPATSGGVGEQFF.

Regarding this clonotype: One junction end disagrees with the germline gene, perhaps due to a read error. The chain combines TRBV5-4 with TRBJ2-6, with 7 bases matching TRBD1. The CDR3 spans 17 residues. Germline V gene sequence: CDR1 SGHNT, CDR2 YYREEE (reference sequence). Here the CDR3 DNA reads TGTGCCAGCAGTTGGGAGACAGGGTCAGATGGGGCCAACATCCTGACTTTC. It is translated as CASSWETGSDGANILTF.

The chain couples TRBV11-2 to TRBJ2-7; a possible D gene is TRBD1 (5 bases). V shed 4 bases and J shed 6 bases, with 7 bases lying between them. The CDR3 runs 11 residues. Germline V lookup: CDR1 SGHAT, CDR2 FQNNGV. The CDR3 bases are TGTGCCAGCAGCTATAGGGGCGAGCAGTACTTC. The encoded protein is CASSYRGEQYF.

V gene TRBV6-2 or TRBV6-3 combines with J gene TRBJ1-2; 7 positions agree with TRBD1. The CDR3 covers 12 residues. Germline-derived CDR1 and CDR2 are MNHEY and SVGEGT. V trimming: 7 bases; J trimming: 3 bases; junction bases outside the gene matches: 2. DNA of the CDR3: TGTGCCAGCAACACAGGGGACTATGGCTACACCTTC. Amino acid sequence: CASNTGDYGYTF.

This rearrangement joins TRBV6-5 to TRBJ2-7; no definite D call. The germline CDR1 and CDR2 sequences are MNHEY and SVGAGI. The CDR3 contains 12 residues. The germline V and J ends were trimmed by 8 bases and 4 bases, with 12 bases remaining between them. The CDR3 spells CASWVGTYEQYF. The CDR3 DNA is TGTGCCAGCTGGGTGGGAACGTACGAGCAGTACTTC.

By its share, this clonotype is medium-sized. This chain links TRBV19 with TRBJ2-2; D may be TRBD1 (6 bases). CDR1 is LNHDA and CDR2 is SQIVND in the germline V gene (reference sequence). V was pared by 3 bases and J by 7 bases, with 12 bases between. This CDR3 comprises 14 residues. DNA of the CDR3: TGTGCCAGTAGTATTGTATCGACAGGCGGGGAGCTGTTTTTT. Translating gives CASSIVSTGGELFF.

There are a few counts of this clonotype. The chain uses TRBV5-6 and TRBJ2-2; 8 bases are shared with TRBD1. The ends lost 4 bases at V and 3 bases at J; junction bases unmatched: 11. This CDR3 comprises 17 residues. Germline V gene sequence: CDR1 SGHDT, CDR2 YYEEEE. The CDR3 is CASSLPRTGTDTGELFF. The CDR3 DNA is TGTGCCAGCAGCCTGCCGAGGACAGGGACGGACACCGGGGAGCTGTTTTTT.